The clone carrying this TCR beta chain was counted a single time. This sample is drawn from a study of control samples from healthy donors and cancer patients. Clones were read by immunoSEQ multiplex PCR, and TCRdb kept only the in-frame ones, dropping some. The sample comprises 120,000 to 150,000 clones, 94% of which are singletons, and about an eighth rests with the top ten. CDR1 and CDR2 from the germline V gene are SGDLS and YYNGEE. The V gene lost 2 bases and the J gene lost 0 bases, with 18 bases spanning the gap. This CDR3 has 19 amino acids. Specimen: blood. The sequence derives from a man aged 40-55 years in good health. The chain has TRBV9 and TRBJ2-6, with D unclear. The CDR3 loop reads CASSVNRLTPSSGANVLTF. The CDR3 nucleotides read TGTGCCAGCAGCGTCAATCGGCTGACGCCGTCCTCTGGGGCCAACGTCCTGACTTTC.